This entry is about one T cell receptor beta chain. Its target is unknown. Time point meaning: cycle 4 day 1 (C4D1), after 5 to 7 weeks of nivolumab. Every patient was affected by relapse after autologous stem cell transplantation, while exposure to brentuximab vedotin was not uniform. These data come from a study of PD-1 blockade in classical Hodgkin lymphoma. General study results and limits: Newly diagnosed patients reportedly trailed healthy donors in baseline TCR diversity.

Profiled with immunoSEQ multiplex PCR; TCRdb holds only in-frame clones, not every one. The data hold roughly 40,000 clones, with 60% to 70% observed a single time. The receptor's source is a human donor with classical Hodgkin lymphoma. The specimen comprised peripheral blood mononuclear cells (PBMCs), sampled before the fourth cycle of nivolumab.

Here the CDR3 DNA reads TGTGCCAGCAGCAAGGAGGTAGGACAAAGCTACGAGCAGTACTTC. Translating it yields CASSKEVGQSYEQYF. The gene calls are TRBV5-8 and TRBJ2-7; D may correspond to TRBD1 or TRBD2 (5 bases each). The CDR3 extends over 15 amino acids. Germline CDR1 SGHTS, CDR2 YDEGEE. V dropped 4 bases and J dropped 3 bases, with 17 bases sitting between them.